The T cell receptor beta chain described here comes from a study of blood T cell repertoires in COVID-19. CDR3 size: 12 residues. The V end was cut by 0 bases, the J end by 7 bases, with 6 bases between. CDR1 and CDR2 from the germline V gene are LGHDT and YNNKEL (reference sequence). Authors' processing steps: Estimation of nucleated cell counts was performed using reference gene primer amplification. This table comes from immunoSEQ multiplex PCR, and its TCRdb copy is limited to in-frame clones, with some not included. That table gives V, J and clone size, and the DNA gave D and trimming. Of some 98,000 clones detected, 75% to 90% appear once; the ten largest clones hold around 20%.

The chain employs TRBV3-1 (or the pseudogene TRBV3-2) and TRBJ1-2; no firm D call. The sequence derives from a human donor in a cohort sampled during active COVID-19. Sequencing was carried out using peripheral blood. The CDR3 nucleotides read TGTGCCAGCAGCCAAGATTCGGGTGGCTACACCTTC. It yields the protein CASSQDSGGYTF.